The source of this TCR beta chain is a study of vaccination and CD4 T cells after COVID-19. CDR3 length equals 14 residues. The V gene's germline CDR1 is SGHVS and CDR2 FQNEAQ. With V trimmed by 3 bases and J by 4 bases, 5 bases remained unmatched. Study results and limitations: Recorded median SARS-CoV-2-reactive clonotype numbers increased from about 20 to 38 without reaching significance.

Treatment specified: roughly 10-day PBMC culture with coronavirus spike peptide pools or control peptides (ViraFEST assay). This clonotype has only a few counts. The antigen is not known. Cultured CD4+ T-cell DNA underwent Oncomine TCR Beta short-read sequencing. In TCRdb, the PCR reads were re-called with MiXCR into one record per CDR3 protein. The sample consists of about 15,000 distinct CDR3 sequences, around two fifths of them appearing once. The clonotype was recovered from a human donor with COVID-19. The gene calls are TRBV7-8 and TRBJ1-2, with 7 bases identical to TRBD1. The sample was cultured CD4+ T cells from blood. Here the CDR3 reads CASSLDNRGYGYTF. In nucleotides, the CDR3 is TGTGCCAGCAGCTTGGACAACAGGGGCTATGGCTACACCTTC.